These T cell receptor beta chains were read from a single sample in a study of post-analysis software for immune sequencing data. MiXCR was run by TCRdb on the PCR reads, yielding one entry per CDR3 protein. The sample lists about 500,000 distinct CDR3 sequences; nearly 45% were seen once. Source material: blood. The source of these receptors is a girl aged 5-17 years with multiple sclerosis. Each CDR3 is given with its conserved first and last residue. Each record gives: V gene, clone size, D gene, J gene, CDR3 protein, CDR3 DNA. A D gene is named only where the DNA matches it firmly. Size is stated for part of the rows, as once, few or many counts, or as a class when the clone is expanded.

v_gene: TRBV7-9
abundance: .
d_gene: .
j_gene: TRBJ2-7
CDR3aa: CASSDIDREETYEQYF
CDR3nt: TGTGCCAGCAGCGACATAGACAGGGAGGAGACCTACGAGCAGTACTTC

v_gene: TRBV5-1
abundance: .
d_gene: TRBD1
j_gene: TRBJ1-1
CDR3aa: CASSLGTGGSEAFF
CDR3nt: TGCGCCAGCAGCTTGGGGACAGGGGGCAGTGAAGCTTTCTTT

v_gene: TRBV20-1
abundance: .
d_gene: .
j_gene: TRBJ2-7
CDR3aa: CSARVGPTYEQYF
CDR3nt: TGCAGTGCTAGAGTGGGACCGACCTACGAGCAGTACTTC

v_gene: TRBV7-9
abundance: .
d_gene: .
j_gene: TRBJ2-3
CDR3aa: CASSDSQGPIPTDTQYF
CDR3nt: TGTGCCAGCAGCGATTCCCAGGGACCAATCCCCACAGATACGCAGTATTTT

v_gene: TRBV29-1
abundance: .
d_gene: .
j_gene: TRBJ2-2
CDR3aa: CSVEPANHGDLSQNTGELFF
CDR3nt: TGCAGCGTTGAACCCGCAAACCACGGTGATCTAAGCCAAAACACCGGGGAGCTGTTTTTT

v_gene: TRBV5-1
abundance: .
d_gene: TRBD1
j_gene: TRBJ2-5
CDR3aa: CASSPSWGQETQYF
CDR3nt: TGCGCCAGCAGCCCCTCGTGGGGACAGGAGACCCAGTACTTC

v_gene: TRBV5-1
abundance: .
d_gene: TRBD1
j_gene: TRBJ1-2
CDR3aa: CASSYGTGHYTF
CDR3nt: TGCGCCAGCAGCTACGGGACAGGGCACTACACCTTC

v_gene: TRBV12-3/TRBV12-4
abundance: .
d_gene: .
j_gene: TRBJ2-5
CDR3aa: CASSLAGRGSNQETQYF
CDR3nt: TGTGCCAGCAGTTTAGCAGGTCGCGGGTCCAACCAAGAGACCCAGTACTTC

v_gene: TRBV5-6
abundance: .
d_gene: .
j_gene: TRBJ1-1
CDR3aa: CASSLGPERNIEAFF
CDR3nt: TGTGCCAGCAGCTTGGGGCCCGAAAGGAACATTGAAGCTTTCTTT

v_gene: TRBV2
abundance: few
d_gene: .
j_gene: TRBJ1-1
CDR3aa: CGGGTTEAFF
CDR3nt: TGTGGCGGGGGGACCACTGAAGCTTTCTTT

v_gene: TRBV20-1
abundance: .
d_gene: TRBD1
j_gene: TRBJ1-5
CDR3aa: CSARGTGFQPQHF
CDR3nt: TGCAGTGCTCGTGGGACAGGGTTTCAGCCCCAGCATTTT

v_gene: TRBV4-1
abundance: few
d_gene: TRBD2
j_gene: TRBJ2-1
CDR3aa: CASSQVLAGGPGEQFF
CDR3nt: TGCGCCAGCAGCCAAGTCCTAGCGGGAGGGCCGGGTGAGCAGTTCTTC

v_gene: TRBV6-4
abundance: few
d_gene: TRBD2
j_gene: TRBJ2-1
CDR3aa: CASSWTSGWDEQFF
CDR3nt: TGTGCCAGCAGCTGGACTAGCGGATGGGATGAGCAGTTCTTC

v_gene: TRBV11-2
abundance: .
d_gene: TRBD2
j_gene: TRBJ2-3
CDR3aa: CASSLGGLAGAPGSQSTDTQYF
CDR3nt: TGTGCCAGCAGCTTGGGTGGACTAGCGGGAGCCCCCGGCTCTCAATCGACAGATACGCAGTATTTT

v_gene: TRBV5-1
abundance: .
d_gene: .
j_gene: TRBJ1-1
CDR3aa: CASRYTGLNTEAFF
CDR3nt: TGCGCCAGCAGGTATACAGGGTTGAACACTGAAGCTTTCTTT

v_gene: TRBV29-1
abundance: .
d_gene: TRBD1
j_gene: TRBJ1-4
CDR3aa: CSVVRWGQVGEKLFF
CDR3nt: TGCAGCGTTGTGAGGTGGGGACAGGTGGGAGAAAAACTGTTTTTT

v_gene: TRBV20-1
abundance: .
d_gene: .
j_gene: TRBJ2-4
CDR3aa: CSAQRYRANIQYF
CDR3nt: TGCAGTGCTCAGAGGTACAGGGCAAACATTCAGTACTTC

v_gene: TRBV20-1
abundance: once
d_gene: .
j_gene: TRBJ1-4
CDR3aa: CSAPSASPNEKLFF
CDR3nt: TGCAGTGCTCCCTCCGCCTCTCCTAATGAGAAACTGTTTTTT

v_gene: TRBV7-6
abundance: .
d_gene: .
j_gene: TRBJ1-4
CDR3aa: CASSLTAQNEKLFF
CDR3nt: TGTGCCAGCAGCTTAACAGCTCAAAATGAAAAACTGTTTTTT

v_gene: TRBV28
abundance: .
d_gene: .
j_gene: TRBJ2-1
CDR3aa: CASSLLSQGQRNEQFF
CDR3nt: TGTGCCAGCAGTTTGCTTTCCCAGGGACAACGCAATGAGCAGTTCTTC

v_gene: TRBV20-1
abundance: .
d_gene: TRBD2
j_gene: TRBJ2-3
CDR3aa: CSASPRAGTSTDTQYF
CDR3nt: TGCAGTGCCAGCCCCCGAGCGGGAACTAGCACAGATACGCAGTATTTT

v_gene: TRBV29-1
abundance: few
d_gene: TRBD1
j_gene: TRBJ2-7
CDR3aa: CSGVGGQGYEQYF
CDR3nt: TGCAGCGGTGTTGGCGGACAGGGCTACGAGCAGTACTTC

v_gene: TRBV29-1
abundance: .
d_gene: .
j_gene: TRBJ1-1
CDR3aa: CSVDRQKNTEAFF
CDR3nt: TGCAGCGTTGATCGGCAGAAGAACACTGAAGCTTTCTTT

v_gene: TRBV6-5
abundance: .
d_gene: TRBD1
j_gene: TRBJ1-2
CDR3aa: CASSYGLGQGSGGYTF
CDR3nt: TGTGCCAGCAGTTACGGATTGGGACAGGGCTCCGGAGGCTACACCTTC

v_gene: TRBV10-3
abundance: .
d_gene: TRBD1
j_gene: TRBJ1-5
CDR3aa: CAISVGTENQPQHF
CDR3nt: TGTGCCATCAGTGTTGGGACAGAAAATCAGCCCCAGCATTTT

v_gene: TRBV11-2
abundance: .
d_gene: .
j_gene: TRBJ2-1
CDR3aa: CASSLRGQTSSCNEQFF
CDR3nt: TGTGCCAGCAGCTTACGTGGACAGACTAGCTCCTGCAATGAGCAGTTCTTC

v_gene: TRBV30
abundance: .
d_gene: .
j_gene: TRBJ1-2
CDR3aa: CAWIAGIYGYTF
CDR3nt: TGTGCCTGGATAGCGGGCATCTATGGCTACACCTTC

v_gene: TRBV28
abundance: .
d_gene: TRBD1
j_gene: TRBJ2-3
CDR3aa: CASTTGAPPTDTQYF
CDR3nt: TGTGCCAGCACTACAGGGGCCCCCCCCACAGATACGCAGTATTTT

v_gene: TRBV9
abundance: .
d_gene: .
j_gene: TRBJ2-5
CDR3aa: CASSVPGQETQYF
CDR3nt: TGTGCCAGCAGCGTTCCGGGCCAAGAGACCCAGTACTTC

v_gene: TRBV30
abundance: .
d_gene: .
j_gene: TRBJ2-1
CDR3aa: CASTTRPSVGDNEQFF
CDR3nt: TGTGCCTCAACCACGCGTCCTAGCGTAGGGGACAATGAGCAGTTCTTC

v_gene: TRBV10-2
abundance: once
d_gene: .
j_gene: TRBJ2-1
CDR3aa: CASSELGLMYSYNEQFF
CDR3nt: TGCGCCAGCAGTGAGCTCGGACTCATGTACTCCTACAATGAGCAGTTCTTC

v_gene: TRBV5-1
abundance: .
d_gene: TRBD1
j_gene: TRBJ2-5
CDR3aa: CASSLGDRQETQYF
CDR3nt: TGCGCCAGCAGCTTAGGGGACAGGCAAGAGACCCAGTACTTC

v_gene: TRBV19
abundance: few
d_gene: .
j_gene: TRBJ2-5
CDR3aa: CASSTRAAWDKTQYF
CDR3nt: TGTGCCAGTAGTACCCGAGCGGCCTGGGACAAAACCCAGTACTTC

v_gene: TRBV7-8
abundance: .
d_gene: TRBD1
j_gene: TRBJ2-1
CDR3aa: CASSPGPGQGLNEQFF
CDR3nt: TGTGCCAGCAGCCCAGGTCCGGGACAGGGGTTGAATGAGCAGTTCTTC

v_gene: TRBV7-2
abundance: .
d_gene: .
j_gene: TRBJ2-3
CDR3aa: CASSHPPHTDTQYF
CDR3nt: TGTGCCAGCAGCCATCCCCCACACACAGATACGCAGTATTTT

v_gene: TRBV4-1
abundance: many
d_gene: .
j_gene: TRBJ2-1
CDR3aa: CASHANLGAFYNEQFF
CDR3nt: TGCGCCAGCCACGCTAACCTGGGGGCGTTTTACAATGAGCAGTTCTTC

v_gene: TRBV5-1
abundance: .
d_gene: .
j_gene: TRBJ1-4
CDR3aa: CASSLRWGNEKLFF
CDR3nt: TGCGCCAGCAGCTTGAGGTGGGGGAACGAAAAACTGTTTTTT

v_gene: TRBV7-6
abundance: once
d_gene: .
j_gene: TRBJ2-3
CDR3aa: CASSLGGELLFSTDTQYF
CDR3nt: TGTGCCAGCAGCTTAGGCGGCGAGTTACTTTTTAGCACAGATACGCAGTATTTT

v_gene: TRBV28
abundance: .
d_gene: TRBD1
j_gene: TRBJ2-3
CDR3aa: CASSSTGSGADTQYF
CDR3nt: TGTGCCAGCAGTTCGACAGGGAGTGGCGCAGATACGCAGTATTTT

v_gene: TRBV28
abundance: .
d_gene: TRBD1
j_gene: TRBJ1-4
CDR3aa: CASSFPTGANEKLFF
CDR3nt: TGTGCCAGTAGTTTCCCGACAGGGGCTAATGAAAAACTGTTTTTT

v_gene: TRBV7-2
abundance: .
d_gene: .
j_gene: TRBJ1-4
CDR3aa: CASSFRGGLEKLFF
CDR3nt: TGTGCCAGCAGCTTCAGGGGAGGTCTGGAAAAACTGTTTTTT

v_gene: TRBV4-3
abundance: .
d_gene: .
j_gene: TRBJ1-5
CDR3aa: CASSQDSGPRQPQHF
CDR3nt: TGCGCCAGCAGCCAAGATAGCGGCCCGCGCCAGCCCCAGCATTTT

v_gene: TRBV27
abundance: .
d_gene: TRBD2
j_gene: TRBJ2-5
CDR3aa: CTGGETQYF
CDR3nt: TGTACCGGGGGGGAGACCCAGTACTTC